Presented here are 7 T cell receptor beta chains from one specimen sequenced in a study of shared T cell receptors in the human thymus. TCRdb's table, derived via immunoSEQ multiplex PCR, lists solely in-frame clones and lacks some. The sample has approximately 580,000 clones, around 78% seen once. This same sample was also part of a study on human thymus T cells.

The sequencing input was thymocytes. The receptors originated from a boy less than two years old with a congenital heart defect.

This clone was counted between two and nine times. V usage is TRBV12-5 and J usage is TRBJ2-1; 7 bases fit TRBD2. CDR3 length equals 15 residues. V dropped 3 bases and J dropped 0; count of bases not matched to a gene: 2. From germline, CDR1 is LGHNT and CDR2 FRNRAP. CDR3 bases: TGTGCTAGTGGTTTCGGCGGGAGCTCCTACAATGAGCAGTTCTTC. The encoded protein is CASGFGGSSYNEQFF.

This clone was observed a single time. The gene calls are TRBV28 and TRBJ2-7; D remains ambiguous. The CDR3 runs to 13 residues. Trimming removed 3 bases from V and 2 bases from J, with 8 bases in between. CDR1 MDHEN and CDR2 SYDVKM come from the germline V gene. In DNA form, the CDR3 reads TGTGCCAGCAGTTTTCCGTCCCCCTACGAGCAGTACTTC. The encoded protein is CASSFPSPYEQYF.

This chain uses TRBV2 with TRBJ2-7, with a tentative D call TRBD2 (5 bases). With 7 bases removed from V and 5 bases from J, the gap between germline ends came to 15 bases. Germline V lookup: CDR1 SNHLY, CDR2 FYNNEI. The CDR3 consists of 13 residues. DNA of the CDR3: TGTGCCAGCATGAGGACTCCTTCCGACGAGCAGTACTTC. Translating gives CASMRTPSDEQYF.

The chain carries TRBV15 and TRBJ1-1; D remains ambiguous. The CDR3 loop spans 13 amino acids. V was shortened by 0 bases and J by 3 bases, with 5 bases between the two germline ends. Germline V gene data show CDR1 as LNHNV and CDR2 as YYDKDF (reference sequence). The DNA of the CDR3 is TGTGCCACCAGCAGAGATATCGACACTGAAGCTTTCTTT. It codes for CATSRDIDTEAFF.

The V call is TRBV5-1, the J call TRBJ2-7; D is undetermined. Germline-derived CDR1 and CDR2 are SGHRS and YFSETQ. The CDR3 runs 13 residues. V gave up 2 bases and J gave up 5 bases, with 11 bases separating them. CDR3 DNA sequence: TGCGCCAGCAGCTTAGACACAAACCACGAGCAGTACTTC. Residues: CASSLDTNHEQYF.

The CDR3 DNA reads TGTGCCAGCAGCGTAGGGCAGGGGGCAGATACGCAGTATTTT. It codes for CASSVGQGADTQYF. The chain is built from TRBV9 and TRBJ2-3; 7 nucleotides match TRBD1. CDR1 is SGDLS, CDR2 YYNGEE, per germline. V shed 0 bases, J shed 4 bases, and the junction held 2 bases outside the gene matches. CDR3 length equals 14 residues.

This clone has only one observation. The chain couples TRBV4-1 to TRBJ1-1; possible D gene TRBD1, 6 bases. V was cut by 2 bases and J by 5 bases, with 6 bases left in between. The germline CDR1 and CDR2 sequences are MGHRA and YSYEKL. The CDR3 has 12 residues. For the CDR3, the DNA is TGCGCCAGCAGCCAAAGGGGGACTGAAGCTTTCTTT. Residues: CASSQRGTEAFF.